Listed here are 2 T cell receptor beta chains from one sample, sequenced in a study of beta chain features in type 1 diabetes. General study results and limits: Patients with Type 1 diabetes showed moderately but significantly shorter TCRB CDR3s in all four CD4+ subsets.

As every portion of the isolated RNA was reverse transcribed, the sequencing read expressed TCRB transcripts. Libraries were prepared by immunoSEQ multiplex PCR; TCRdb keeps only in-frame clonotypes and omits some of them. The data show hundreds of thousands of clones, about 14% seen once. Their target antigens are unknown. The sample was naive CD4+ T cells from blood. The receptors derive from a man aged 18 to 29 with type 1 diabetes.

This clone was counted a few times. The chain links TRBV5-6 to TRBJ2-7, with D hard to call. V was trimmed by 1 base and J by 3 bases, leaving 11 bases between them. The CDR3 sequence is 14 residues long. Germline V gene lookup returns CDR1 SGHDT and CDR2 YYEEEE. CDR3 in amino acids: CASSLIGALYEQYF. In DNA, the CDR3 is TGTGCCAGCAGCTTGATAGGAGCGCTCTACGAGCAGTACTTC.

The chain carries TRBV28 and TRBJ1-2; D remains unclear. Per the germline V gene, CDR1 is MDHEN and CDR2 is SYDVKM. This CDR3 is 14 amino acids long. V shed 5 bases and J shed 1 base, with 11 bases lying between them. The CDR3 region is CASSRASGNYGYTF. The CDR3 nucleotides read TGTGCCAGCAGTCGGGCCTCTGGTAACTATGGCTACACCTTC.